This passage covers 24 T cell receptor beta chains from one sample sequenced in a study of PD-L1 blockade in urothelial cancer (dated by TCRdb to between 2016 and 2019). The library was produced with the immunoSEQ multiplex PCR assay. The source is immuneACCESS, and TCRdb retained only in-frame sequences with V and J called. Part of the clones is not carried over; for the studies checked, unresolved V genes explain less than half of this, and the remainder is unexplained. The sample contains approximately 37,000 clones, around 80% of them found a single time. The biggest ten clones account for about 17% of the sample. Sequences were derived from PBMCs, sampled around atezolizumab (anti-PD-L1) treatment. Source of these receptors: a man aged 55-75 years with urothelial cancer.

The V and J genes are TRBV19 and TRBJ2-1; unclear D gene. Germline assignment: CDR1 LNHDA and CDR2 SQIVND (reference sequence). The CDR3 consists of 11 residues. V lost 7 bases and J 4 bases, leaving 5 bases between the germline ends. The CDR3 protein is CASTAYNEQFF. For the CDR3, the DNA is TGTGCCAGTACCGCGTACAATGAGCAGTTCTTC.

This chain joins TRBV30 and TRBJ2-2; possibly TRBD2 for D (6 bases). Germline V gene data show CDR1 as GTSNPN and CDR2 as SVGIG (reference sequence). CDR3 size: 14 residues. Trimming removed 3 bases at V and 1 base at J, with 9 bases between. The chain's CDR3 is CAWRGGVNTGELFF. CDR3 coding DNA: TGTGCCTGGAGGGGGGGAGTGAACACCGGGGAGCTGTTTTTT.

The chain has TRBV18 and TRBJ1-3; D remains unclear. Germline V gives CDR1 KGHSH, CDR2 LQKENI. This CDR3 has 17 amino acids. Trimming took off 1 base at V and 0 bases at J, with 13 bases between the two ends. Here the CDR3 DNA reads TGTGCCAGCTCACCACTCTCTGACACCGACTCTGGAAACACCATATATTTT. Protein: CASSPLSDTDSGNTIYF.

The chain is built from TRBV5-4 and TRBJ2-7, with a possible D match to TRBD2 (6 bases). Germline V gene data show CDR1 as SGHNT and CDR2 as YYREEE (reference sequence). The CDR3 totals 14 residues. The ends were cut back, 4 bases at V and 4 bases at J, with 15 bases in the middle. The CDR3 sequence is CASSMGLEIYEQYF. CDR3 bases: TGTGCCAGCAGCATGGGACTGGAGATATACGAGCAGTACTTC.

The rearrangement joins TRBV7-2 to TRBJ2-3; 8 nucleotides agree with TRBD2. CDR3 length: 15 amino acids. The germline gives CDR1 SGHTA, CDR2 FQGNSA. V dropped 6 bases and J dropped 1; count of bases not matched to a gene: 6. In DNA, the CDR3 is TGTGCCAGCAGATCATTTAGCGGGGGCACAGATACGCAGTATTTT. It specifies CASRSFSGGTDTQYF. The entire variable domain, with the rest obtained from reference TRBV7-2 and TRBJ2-3, is as follows: GAGVSQSPSNKVTEKGKDVELRCDPISGHTALYWYRQSLGQGLEFLIYFQGNSAPDKSGLPSDRFSAERTGGSVSTLTIQRTQQEDSAVYLCASRSFSGGTDTQYFGPGTRLTVL.

The CDR3 loop reads CASSLTGGIEGYTF. The CDR3 DNA reads TGCGCCAGCAGTTTGACAGGGGGCATCGAGGGCTACACCTTC. J is TRBJ1-2 and V is TRBV5-1; 10 bases are a match to TRBD1. This CDR3 has 14 residues. The trim removed 5 bases at V and 8 bases at J, leaving 9 bases unmatched. Germline CDR1 is SGHRS and CDR2 is YFSETQ. Using reference TRBV5-1 and TRBJ1-2 for the parts outside the CDR3, the full variable domain is KAGVTQTPRYLIKTRGQQVTLSCSPISGHRSVSWYQQTPGQGLQFLFEYFSETQRNKGNFPGRFSGRQFSNSRSEMNVSTLELGDSALYLCASSLTGGIEGYTFGSGTRLTVV.

In its sample, this clone was seen a few times. The CDR3 nucleotides are TGTGCCAGTGGAGACAGGGCAACTAATGAAAAACTGTTTTTT. Protein: CASGDRATNEKLFF. This chain connects TRBV2 to TRBJ1-4; 7 nucleotides match TRBD1. The CDR3 spans 14 residues. The V and J ends lost 9 bases and 0 bases, in that order; junction bases with no gene match: 4. Germline-derived CDR1 and CDR2 are SNHLY and FYNNEI.

This rearrangement joins TRBV11-2 to TRBJ2-5; 10 positions match TRBD1. CDR1 is SGHAT and CDR2 is FQNNGV in the germline V gene. The CDR3 length is 19 residues. V lost 4 bases to trimming and J lost 2 bases; unmatched junction nucleotides: 16. The CDR3: CASSSNMGQGLGRQETQYF. The CDR3 bases are TGTGCCAGCAGCTCTAACATGGGACAGGGGCTCGGGAGGCAAGAGACCCAGTACTTC.

The chain recombines TRBV7-9 with TRBJ2-7, with TRBD1 matching over 7 bases. This CDR3 comprises 13 residues. The germline V gene encodes CDR1 SEHNR and CDR2 FQNEAQ (reference sequence). J gave up 1 base and V 10 bases, and 7 bases lay outside the gene matches. The CDR3 coding sequence is TGTGCCACTTCACCGGGACAGTCCTACGAGCAGTACTTC. The encoded protein is CATSPGQSYEQYF.

The V and J genes are TRBV5-1 and TRBJ2-6, with D perhaps TRBD1 (6 bases). Germline CDR1 SGHRS, CDR2 YFSETQ. CDR3 size: 16 residues. Trimming removed 9 bases at V and 0 bases at J, with 16 bases between. The CDR3 coding sequence is TGCGCCACTACAGGGAGACCGAGCTCTGGGGCCAACGTCCTGACTTTC. Protein: CATTGRPSSGANVLTF. The variable domain in full, completed from reference TRBV5-1 and TRBJ2-6, reads KAGVTQTPRYLIKTRGQQVTLSCSPISGHRSVSWYQQTPGQGLQFLFEYFSETQRNKGNFPGRFSGRQFSNSRSEMNVSTLELGDSALYLCATTGRPSSGANVLTFGAGSRLTVL.

This clone was recorded a few times. This chain links TRBV6-1 with TRBJ1-5, with D possibly TRBD1 on 6 matching bases. The germline V gene encodes CDR1 MNHNS and CDR2 SASEGT. Trimming pared 10 bases from V and 3 bases from J, leaving 13 bases between. CDR3 length: 13 residues. The CDR3 DNA reads TGTGCCACCATGGGGGCCTTCAATCAGCCCCAGCATTTT. Its protein is CATMGAFNQPQHF.

The chain couples TRBV28 to TRBJ1-6; D is unresolved. Germline V lookup: CDR1 MDHEN, CDR2 SYDVKM. The CDR3 has 14 amino acids. The ends were cut back, 7 bases at V and 9 bases at J, with 16 bases in the middle. Written as DNA, the CDR3 is TGTGCCAGCATCGAGGCCGGGATGTTTTCACCCCTCCACTTT. This gives the protein CASIEAGMFSPLHF.

The J gene is TRBJ1-5, the V gene TRBV28, with D possibly being TRBD1 (5 bases). CDR1 MDHEN and CDR2 SYDVKM come from the germline V gene. V was pared by 2 bases and J by 3 bases, with 8 bases between. This CDR3 contains 14 residues. CDR3 loop: CASSLTGPNQPQHF. CDR3 DNA sequence: TGTGCCAGCAGTTTAACAGGACCCAATCAGCCCCAGCATTTT.

This sequence joins TRBV2 and TRBJ2-1, with 7 bases fitting TRBD2. In germline, CDR1 is SNHLY, CDR2 FYNNEI. The CDR3 loop spans 14 amino acids. V trimming: 6 bases; J trimming: 7 bases; junction bases outside the gene matches: 9. The chain's CDR3 is CASRQAGGENEQFF. DNA for the CDR3: TGTGCCAGCAGGCAGGCTGGGGGGGAAAATGAGCAGTTCTTC.

This clone has just one count. This chain connects TRBV6-1 to TRBJ2-7, with a possible D match to TRBD1 (6 bases). CDR3 size: 16 residues. Trimming shortened V by 4 bases and J by 2 bases, and 18 bases separated the two germline ends. Germline V CDR1 and CDR2: MNHNS, SASEGT. The CDR3 nucleotides read TGTGCCAGCAGTGGTATTGGCAGGGACACCACCTACGAGCAGTACTTC. Amino acids: CASSGIGRDTTYEQYF.

As concerns this clone: Other DNA variants within this sample encode the same CDR3. This chain links TRBV5-1 with TRBJ1-6; TRBD1 matches 7 bases. J gave up 6 bases and V 0 bases, and 3 bases lay outside the gene matches. This CDR3 spans 15 amino acids. Germline values: CDR1 SGHRS, CDR2 YFSETQ. The CDR3, as DNA: TGCGCCAGCAGCTTGGGACAGGGCGGTAATTCACCCCTCCACTTT. Its translation: CASSLGQGGNSPLHF.

This chain connects TRBV27 to TRBJ2-7, with 7 nucleotides matching TRBD2. The CDR3 extends over 14 amino acids. The germline V gene encodes CDR1 MNHEY and CDR2 SMNVEV (reference sequence). J gave up 6 bases and V 6 bases, and 11 bases lay outside the gene matches. The CDR3 region has the DNA TGTGCCAGCAGCCCAAAGCGGGGAGAGGGCGAGCAGTACTTC. Translated: CASSPKRGEGEQYF.

This clone was seen only once. V usage is TRBV7-6 and J usage is TRBJ1-5; D possibly corresponds to TRBD1 (6 bases). Trimming stripped 4 bases from V and 7 bases from J, with 11 bases between. Germline values: CDR1 SGHVS, CDR2 FNYEAQ. CDR3 length: 13 residues. CDR3: CASSSSQGQPQHF. DNA for the CDR3: TGTGCCAGCAGCTCATCACAGGGCCAGCCCCAGCATTTT. Full variable domain (outside the CDR3, taken from reference TRBV7-6 and TRBJ1-5): GAGVSQSPRYKVTKRGQDVALRCDPISGHVSLYWYRQALGQGPEFLTYFNYEAQQDKSGLPNDRFSAERPEGSISTLTIQRTEQRDSAMYRCASSSSQGQPQHFGDGTRLSIL.

The rearrangement joins TRBV29-1 to TRBJ2-7; tentatively, D is TRBD1 (5 bases). The CDR3 covers 14 residues. The V gene lost 0 bases and the J gene lost 0 bases, with 9 bases spanning the gap. Germline V gene sequence: CDR1 SQVTM, CDR2 ANQGSEA. CDR3 sequence (DNA): TGCAGCGTTGAAGAGACAGCCTTCTCCTACGAGCAGTACTTC. Its protein is CSVEETAFSYEQYF.

Only a few counts were recorded for this clone. The rearrangement links TRBV7-9 to TRBJ1-3; D is unresolved. V shed 5 bases and J shed 0 bases, with 14 bases lying between them. Germline lookup yields CDR1 SEHNR and CDR2 FQNEAQ (reference sequence). The CDR3 is made up of 16 amino acids. For the CDR3, the DNA is TGTGCCAGCAGCCCTATTTTACTCGGCTCTGGAAACACCATATATTTT. It specifies CASSPILLGSGNTIYF.

The chain links TRBV19 to TRBJ2-5; 10 nucleotides line up with TRBD2. CDR1 and CDR2 from the germline V gene are LNHDA and SQIVND (reference sequence). V was clipped by 3 bases and J by 2 bases; unmatched bases: 6. The length of the CDR3 is 16 residues. The CDR3 DNA reads TGTGCCAGTAGTATTTCTAGCGGGAGTACTCAAGAGACCCAGTACTTC. Encoded protein: CASSISSGSTQETQYF.

This clone was seen more than once but under ten times. The rearrangement joins TRBV10-3 to TRBJ2-3; the match to TRBD1 covers 11 bases. Germline V lookup: CDR1 ENHRY, CDR2 SYGVKD. With 10 bases clipped from V and 3 bases from J, the junction kept 9 bases outside the gene matches. This CDR3 is built from 15 residues. The CDR3 nucleotides are TGTGCCACCTGGACAGGGGGCGGGGTAACAGATACGCAGTATTTT. This codes for CATWTGGGVTDTQYF.

This clone turned up a few times. This CDR3 fails to terminate in the conserved phenylalanine or tryptophan, so it likely reflects a read error. It is unclear where the CDR3 begins or ends on the DNA, so no DNA is shown, and the CDR3 is as TCRdb lists it. The V call is TRBV15, the J call TRBJ2-7; TRBD1, the table's D call, lacks a check against the DNA. Counting both end residues, the CDR3 totals 12 amino acids. Germline CDR1 and CDR2: LNHNV and YYDKDF (reference sequence). CDR3 sequence: CATSREDGQADI.

The chain is built from TRBV7-8 and TRBJ2-7, with 7 bases fitting TRBD1. V trimming: 3 bases; J trimming: 3 bases; junction bases outside the gene matches: 5. There are 14 residues in the CDR3. Germline assignment: CDR1 SGHVS and CDR2 FQNEAQ. CDR3 nucleotide sequence: TGTGCCAGCAGCTTGGGACAGTCCGTCTACGAGCAGTACTTC. The encoded protein is CASSLGQSVYEQYF.